The text below deals with one T cell receptor beta chain. This record comes from a study of blood T cell repertoires in COVID-19. Study-level information: Acute and convalescent COVID-19 specimens originated in the United States, Italy and Spain. PBMCs, B-cell-depleted T cells, or T cells provided the cDNA or gDNA that made up the material.

Germline V gene sequence: CDR1 MNHEY, CDR2 SVGAGI. V was pared by 6 bases and J by 0 bases, with 9 bases between. This CDR3 has 13 amino acids. The protocol was immunoSEQ multiplex PCR, while the TCRdb copy is restricted to in-frame clones and leaves out a portion. Among approximately 90,000 clones listed, more than 60% were seen once. The source material was peripheral blood. The chain links TRBV6-5 to TRBJ2-7; D is possibly TRBD1 (6 bases). The sequence derives from a human donor in a cohort sampled during active COVID-19. This chain's CDR3 is CASRATGSYEQYF. For the CDR3, the DNA is TGTGCCAGCAGAGCGACAGGCTCCTACGAGCAGTACTTC.